Here is one T cell receptor beta chain with its context. As yet, its antigen is unknown. Using immunoSEQ multiplex PCR, the repertoire was profiled, and TCRdb retains in-frame clones only, with some absent. Here the sample spans roughly 56,000 clones, approximately 82% being singletons. This sample stems from a study of identifying expanded T cells in peripheral blood. Study-level points and caveats: Variance in clone template counts between approximately two-week samples significantly increased with total template count across all healthy donors.

Deletions cut 2 bases from V and 2 bases from J, with 12 bases between. CDR1 and CDR2 from the germline V gene are GTSNPN and SVGIG (reference sequence). This CDR3 has 14 residues. The chain couples TRBV30 to TRBJ1-2; no clear D gene. Sequencing was done on a sample of blood. This sequence originates from a person aged 18 to 69 in good health. CDR3: CAWSSLGHNYGYTF. In DNA, the CDR3 is TGTGCCTGGAGTTCTCTTGGCCACAACTATGGCTACACCTTC.